These T cell receptor beta chains were read from a single sample in a study of blood T cell repertoires in COVID-19. TCRdb's table, derived via immunoSEQ multiplex PCR, lists solely in-frame clones and lacks some. Here the sample spans more than 200,000 clones, 82% being singletons. Sequencing used peripheral blood. These receptor sequences come from a woman over 75 with active or convalescent COVID-19. CDR3s include the opening cysteine and the closing phenylalanine or tryptophan.

TRBV7-9	TRBJ1-4	CASSTVQSEKLFF
TRBV5-1	TRBJ2-2	CASSPSQGKTGELFF
TRBV19	TRBJ1-2	CASSIQINYGYTF
TRBV12-3/TRBV12-4	TRBJ2-5	CASSYRAQETQYF
TRBV24-1	TRBJ2-3	CATSDGLAGPDTQYF
TRBV24-1	TRBJ2-1	CATSDSGLAGGRGLDEQFF
TRBV18	TRBJ2-5	CASSPLSRGYQETQYF
TRBV3-1/TRBV3-2	TRBJ1-5	CASSQAPGNNQPQHF
TRBV7-9	TRBJ1-2	CASSRTGLDGYTF
TRBV2	TRBJ1-5	CASSGDGALNQPQHF
TRBV30	TRBJ1-6	CAWSPRLSTGNNSPLHF
TRBV29-1	TRBJ1-1	CSATGQGSTEAFF
TRBV5-6	TRBJ1-2	CASNAGTGYGYTF
TRBV7-9	TRBJ1-3	CASSLGHSGNTIYF
TRBV19	TRBJ1-2	CASSKTGNYGYTF
TRBV5-1	TRBJ2-3	CASSLASADTQYF
TRBV21-1	TRBJ1-6	CASSARDSRYNSPLHF
TRBV7-8	TRBJ1-4	CASSLGISGQGANSEKLFF
TRBV28	TRBJ1-4	CASIEGGTATNEKLFF
TRBV24-1	TRBJ2-1	CATSDHRSPAGVNEQFF
TRBV7-2	TRBJ2-3	CASSLAAEDTQYF
TRBV27	TRBJ1-6	CASSEIRTGRNSPLHF
TRBV24-1	TRBJ2-3	CATSERTSRTDTQYF
TRBV18	TRBJ2-1	CASSVTGGYLNEQFF
TRBV7-9	TRBJ1-6	CASSHTGGSDSPLHF
TRBV4-1	TRBJ1-2	CASSQDAGLRGYTF
TRBV19	TRBJ2-7	CASTASGGPRPLIYEQYF
TRBV5-4	TRBJ2-5	CASSLVVADQETQYF
TRBV20-1	TRBJ1-1	CSANPNTEAFF
TRBV18	TRBJ2-3	CASSPFTPGGTDTQYF
TRBV6-5	TRBJ1-5	CASILTGRNQPQHF
TRBV5-6	TRBJ2-5	CASSLELKETQYF
TRBV27	TRBJ2-6	CASREGRPKGANVLTF
TRBV7-9	TRBJ1-2	CASSLVLDRMGYTF
TRBV7-9	TRBJ2-7	CASSLDLLTGSYEQYF
TRBV30	TRBJ2-7	CAWSQTGLHYEQYF